This T cell receptor (beta chain) was captured by sequencing in a study of Graves' ophthalmopathy and Graves' hyperthyroidism. The study amplified TCR beta CDR3 regions using RNA transcripts. The library came from an HTBI-primed first-round RT-PCR and a second-round multiplex PCR. MiXCR was run by TCRdb on the multiplex PCR reads, yielding one entry per CDR3 protein. Of some 750,000 distinct CDR3 sequences listed, approximately 40% are singletons. CDR3 length: 13 amino acids. Deletions cut 6 bases from V and 7 bases from J, with 15 bases between. Exclusion applied to patients with other autoimmune diseases, uncontrolled infections, pregnancy or lactation. This clonotype occurred a few times.

Sequencing used peripheral blood. The rearrangement uses TRBV12-3 or TRBV12-4 and TRBJ1-1, with D maybe TRBD1 (6 bases). The source is an adult man with Graves' ophthalmopathy. Here the CDR3 DNA reads TGTGCCAGCAGCCCTGACAGGTGGGTTGAAGCTTTCTTT. Translating it yields CASSPDRWVEAFF.